Each of the 32 T cell receptor beta chains below was sequenced from the same sample in a study of blood T cell repertoires in COVID-19. Method: immunoSEQ multiplex PCR; TCRdb's copy keeps in-frame clones and lacks some. The repertoire holds more than 200,000 clones, around 88% seen once, with under 8% in the top ten. Sequencing used peripheral blood. The source of these receptors is a woman under 40 with COVID-19, enrolled during active disease.

The J gene is TRBJ1-1, the V gene TRBV21-1; TRBD1 reflects the table's D call only, with no check against the DNA. TRBV21-1 is recorded as a pseudogene. The CDR3 has 18 residues. In DNA form, the CDR3 reads TGTGCCAGCAGCAAAGCGCAATTTGACAGCCTCATGAACACTGAAGCTTTCTTT. It codes for CASSKAQFDSLMNTEAFF.

This chain connects TRBV11-3 to TRBJ2-5; D is ambiguous. The germline V gene encodes CDR1 SGHNT and CDR2 YENEEA. V lost 1 base and J 4 bases, leaving 7 bases between the germline ends. This CDR3 contains 13 residues. CDR3 residues: CASSLGLGETQYF. The CDR3 nucleotides are TGTGCCAGCAGCTTAGGTCTCGGAGAGACCCAGTACTTC. Looking up the rest from reference TRBV11-3 and TRBJ2-5 gives the full variable domain: EAGVVQSPRYKIIEKKQPVAFWCNPISGHNTLYWYLQNLGQGPELLIRYENEEAVDDSQLPKDRFSAERLKGVDSTLKIQPAELGDSAVYLCASSLGLGETQYFGPGTRLLVL.

The chain couples TRBV15 to TRBJ2-2; D is uncertain. Trimming took 0 bases from V and 7 from J, leaving 12 bases between them. This CDR3 is built from 15 residues. Germline V gene lookup returns CDR1 LNHNV and CDR2 YYDKDF (reference sequence). DNA for the CDR3: TGTGCCACCAGCAGAGATACCTTGAGGCGCGGGGAGCTGTTTTTT. Residues: CATSRDTLRRGELFF.

The chain employs TRBV29-1 and TRBJ2-3, with 12 bases fitting TRBD2. This CDR3 spans 14 amino acids. Germline V gene sequence: CDR1 SQVTM, CDR2 ANQGSEA. Trimming at V came to 4 bases and at J to 6 bases, leaving 5 bases not matched to a gene. The CDR3 loop is CSVASGGAYDTQYF. As DNA, the CDR3 is TGCAGCGTTGCTAGCGGGGGGGCCTATGATACGCAGTATTTT.

The chain is built from TRBV6-4 and TRBJ2-7; a weak D match, TRBD1 (6 bases). The CDR3 is 14 amino acids. The germline V gene encodes CDR1 MRHNA and CDR2 SNTAGT. The CDR3 DNA reads as TGTGCGATTTGGCCGGGACATCGACTCTACGAGCAGTACTTC. It translates to CAIWPGHRLYEQYF.

The chain has TRBV18 and TRBJ1-1; D possibly corresponds to TRBD1 (6 bases). Germline V gives CDR1 KGHSH, CDR2 LQKENI. The CDR3 loop spans 14 amino acids. The V gene lost 6 bases and the J gene lost 3 bases, with 14 bases spanning the gap. CDR3 sequence: CASSRQAGDTEAFF. In nucleotides, the CDR3 is TGTGCCAGCTCCCGACAGGCTGGGGACACTGAAGCTTTCTTT.

The rearrangement joins TRBV9 to TRBJ2-1, with 7 bases identical to TRBD1. V shed 4 bases and J 5 bases; nucleotides not matched to a gene: 12. In germline, CDR1 is SGDLS, CDR2 YYNGEE. The CDR3 is 16 residues long. The CDR3 DNA reads TGTGCCAGCAGCTCGCGCTCGGGACAGAAGAACAATGAGCAGTTCTTC. Protein product: CASSSRSGQKNNEQFF.

This clone has only a few counts. The chain couples TRBV6-5 to TRBJ1-3, with 7 bases matching TRBD1. Per the germline V gene, CDR1 is MNHEY and CDR2 is SVGAGI. This CDR3 spans 15 amino acids. V lost 6 bases to trimming and J lost 0 bases; unmatched junction nucleotides: 5. CDR3 amino acids: CASRGQSYSGNTIYF. The CDR3, as DNA: TGTGCCAGCAGGGGACAGTCGTACTCTGGAAACACCATATATTTT.

A remark on this clone: The same CDR3 can be traced to other DNA sequences in this sample. The chain uses TRBV15 and TRBJ2-7; 11 bases line up with TRBD2. The CDR3 is made up of 14 amino acids. Germline V CDR1 and CDR2: LNHNV, YYDKDF (reference sequence). J gave up 6 bases and V 1 base, and 2 bases lay outside the gene matches. The CDR3 DNA sequence: TGTGCCACCAGCAGAGGACTAGCGGGAAGCGAGCAGTACGTC. Protein sequence: CATSRGLAGSEQYV.

The rearrangement joins TRBV5-1 to TRBJ2-7; 7 bases agree with TRBD1. CDR3 length: 13 amino acids. V was pared by 4 bases and J by 4 bases, with 5 bases of the junction left unmatched. Germline CDR1 and CDR2: SGHRS and YFSETQ. The CDR3 reads CASSEGARYEQYF. The DNA of the CDR3 is TGCGCCAGCAGCGAGGGGGCCCGATACGAGCAGTACTTC.

The chain has TRBV11-2 and TRBJ2-3, with a weak D call TRBD2 (6 bases). The CDR3 loop spans 16 amino acids. Germline V gene sequence: CDR1 SGHAT, CDR2 FQNNGV. Between the trimmed V and J ends, which lost 5 bases and 3 bases, there was a span of 18 bases. DNA of the CDR3: TGTGCCAGCAGCCCCATTGGCGGGAAGGGTACAGATACGCAGTATTTT. This encodes CASSPIGGKGTDTQYF.

The CDR3 DNA follows: TGTGCCAGCAGGGTCGGACTTAACTATGGCTACACCTTC. Its protein product is CASRVGLNYGYTF. This chain joins TRBV28 and TRBJ1-2; no clear D gene. CDR1 and CDR2 from the germline V gene are MDHEN and SYDVKM. The CDR3 length is 13 residues. Trimming removed 6 bases at V and 1 base at J, with 9 bases between.

The V gene is TRBV18, the J gene TRBJ1-1; perhaps TRBD1 as D (5 bases). The V end was cut by 4 bases, the J end by 3 bases, with 24 bases between. This CDR3 has 18 amino acids. CDR1 is KGHSH and CDR2 is LQKENI in the germline V gene. The CDR3 coding sequence is TGTGCCAGCTCACGGGGCTCGTTCTGGGGTAGGGCAGACACTGAAGCTTTCTTT. This translates into CASSRGSFWGRADTEAFF.

The chain recombines TRBV28 with TRBJ2-7, with D possibly TRBD2 on 5 matching bases. The ends were cut back, 3 bases at V and 5 bases at J, with 11 bases in the middle. The CDR3 runs to 13 residues. The germline V gene encodes CDR1 MDHEN and CDR2 SYDVKM. The DNA for the CDR3 is TGTGCCAGCAGTTTCGAGCTAGCCCACGAGCAGTACTTC. Encoded protein: CASSFELAHEQYF.

This chain uses TRBV5-6 with TRBJ2-3; 13 bases line up with TRBD2. Trimming at V came to 6 bases and at J to 6 bases, leaving 10 bases not matched to a gene. Germline CDR1 SGHDT, CDR2 YYEEEE. This CDR3 region has 16 residues. CDR3: CASTLWGLAGSDTQYF. CDR3 bases: TGTGCCAGCACCCTTTGGGGACTAGCGGGATCGGATACGCAGTATTTT. Full variable domain (missing parts from reference TRBV5-6 and TRBJ2-3): DAGVTQSPTHLIKTRGQQVTLRCSPKSGHDTVSWYQQALGQGPQFIFQYYEEEERQRGNFPDRFSGHQFPNYSSELNVNALLLGDSALYLCASTLWGLAGSDTQYFGPGTRLTVL.

The chain joins TRBV6-5 to TRBJ2-7, with 12 bases identical to TRBD2. The CDR3 consists of 15 residues. V lost 5 bases and J lost 4; bases outside the gene matches: 6. The V gene's germline CDR1 is MNHEY and CDR2 SVGAGI. The CDR3 DNA reads TGTGCCAGCAGTAGCGGACTAGCGGGAAGTTACGAGCAGTACGTC. Its translation is CASSSGLAGSYEQYV.

The gene calls are TRBV7-2 and TRBJ2-5; D not certain. This CDR3 has 11 amino acids. Germline CDR1 and CDR2: SGHTA and FQGNSA. V dropped 4 bases and J dropped 5 bases, with 5 bases sitting between them. The CDR3 loop is CASSSGETQYF. The CDR3 bases are TGTGCCAGCAGCTCCGGGGAGACCCAGTACTTC.

The chain has TRBV9 and TRBJ2-3; 7 nucleotides match TRBD2. The CDR3 length is 14 residues. Germline V gene data show CDR1 as SGDLS and CDR2 as YYNGEE. Trimming removed 5 bases from V and 8 bases from J; junction bases left unmatched: 11. CDR3 DNA: TGTGCCAGCAGAGGCACTAGCGAAGGCGGTACGCAGTATTTT. Protein: CASRGTSEGGTQYF.

The rearrangement uses TRBV15 and TRBJ2-7; tentatively, D is TRBD1 (6 bases). Germline V gives CDR1 LNHNV, CDR2 YYDKDF (reference sequence). Trimming cost V 3 bases and J 2 bases, with 14 bases left between them. This CDR3 has 15 residues. Here the CDR3 reads CATSSRTGYPYEQYF. The DNA for the CDR3 is TGTGCCACCAGCAGTCGTACAGGGTATCCCTACGAGCAGTACTTC. The entire variable domain, with the rest obtained from reference TRBV15 and TRBJ2-7, is as follows: DAMVIQNPRYQVTQFGKPVTLSCSQTLNHNVMYWYQQKSSQAPKLLFHYYDKDFNNEADTPDNFQSRRPNTSFCFLDIRSPGLGDTAMYLCATSSRTGYPYEQYFGPGTRLTVT.

The table lists this clone with a few counts. The gene calls are TRBV5-4 and TRBJ1-2, with 9 bases aligning to TRBD1. Germline V gene sequence: CDR1 SGHNT, CDR2 YYREEE (reference sequence). V was pared by 4 bases and J by 11 bases, with 12 bases of the junction left unmatched. This CDR3 comprises 14 residues. The CDR3 loop reads CASSPGQGRVVYTF. For the CDR3, the DNA is TGTGCCAGCAGCCCGGGACAGGGAAGGGTCGTGTACACCTTC.

This chain connects TRBV30 to TRBJ2-1; 13 bases line up with TRBD2. Germline V CDR1 and CDR2: GTSNPN, SVGIG (reference sequence). The CDR3 extends over 15 amino acids. Trimming removed 2 bases from V and 8 bases from J; junction bases left unmatched: 6. The DNA of the CDR3 is TGTGCCTGGAGTTATGGACTAGCGGGAGACCATGAGCAGTTCTTC. This encodes CAWSYGLAGDHEQFF.

The chain employs TRBV15 and TRBJ2-7; a weak D match, TRBD2 (7 bases). The CDR3 extends over 15 amino acids. V lost 5 bases to trimming and J lost 3 bases, with 17 bases between them. CDR1 and CDR2 (germline): LNHNV, YYDKDF (reference sequence). The CDR3 loop reads CATSPGGAMVYEQYV. DNA of the CDR3: TGTGCCACCAGCCCTGGGGGGGCCATGGTCTACGAGCAGTACGTC.

This clone is a singleton in its sample. The chain is built from TRBV3-1 (or the pseudogene TRBV3-2) and TRBJ1-1; D perhaps matches TRBD1 (6 bases). Per germline, CDR1 LGHDT and CDR2 YNNKEL (reference sequence). The CDR3 runs to 15 residues. Trimming cost V 5 bases and J 7 bases, with 20 bases left between them. The CDR3 sequence is CASSAQGRSTHEAFF. CDR3 in DNA: TGTGCCAGCAGCGCACAGGGCAGGTCTACACATGAAGCTTTCTTT.

The chain is built from TRBV7-2 and TRBJ2-7; TRBD2 agrees at 11 bases. Germline V gene lookup returns CDR1 SGHTA and CDR2 FQGNSA. This CDR3 is built from 16 residues. The V segment lost 1 base and the J segment 7 bases; nucleotides outside the gene matches: 9. CDR3 sequence (DNA): TGTGCCAGCAGCTTAGTTATCACTAGCGGGAGAGAGGAGCAGTACGTC. Protein product: CASSLVITSGREEQYV.

V is TRBV18 and J is TRBJ1-4, with D tentatively TRBD1 (6 bases). Trimming removed 1 base from V and 0 bases from J, with 9 bases in between. The CDR3 is 16 amino acids. Per the germline V gene, CDR1 is KGHSH and CDR2 is LQKENI. The DNA of the CDR3 is TGTGCCAGCTCACCACAGGACAGAGCAACTAATGAAAAACTGTTTTTT. Its protein is CASSPQDRATNEKLFF.

This chain joins TRBV5-6 and TRBJ2-5, with D possibly matching TRBD2 (7 bases). Germline CDR1 SGHDT, CDR2 YYEEEE. The V and J ends lost 0 bases and 9 bases respectively, with 12 bases between them. This CDR3 has 13 amino acids. The CDR3 region has the DNA TGTGCCAGCAGCTTGGAGGGGGGGGCGTCCCAGTACTTC. It translates to CASSLEGGASQYF.

This chain links TRBV9 with TRBJ2-1, with 9 bases identical to TRBD2. CDR3 length equals 13 residues. The V gene end was trimmed by 8 bases and the J gene end by 4 bases; junction bases not matched to a gene: 4. Germline V gives CDR1 SGDLS, CDR2 YYNGEE. In nucleotides, the CDR3 is TGTGCCAGTAGTAGCGGGAGTTACAATGAGCAGTTCTTC. Its protein is CASSSGSYNEQFF. Looking up the rest from reference TRBV9 and TRBJ2-1 gives the full variable domain: DSGVTQTPKHLITATGQRVTLRCSPRSGDLSVYWYQQSLDQGLQFLIQYYNGEERAKGNILERFSAQQFPDLHSELNLSSLELGDSALYFCASSSGSYNEQFFGPGTRLTVL.

This clone came up a few times. This chain uses TRBV4-1 with TRBJ1-1; 7 bases line up with TRBD1. Germline assignment: CDR1 MGHRA and CDR2 YSYEKL. The CDR3 sequence is 17 residues long. Unmatched junction bases numbered 11, after V lost 0 bases and J lost 4 bases. The CDR3 here is CASSQEIGAGGPTEAFF. The DNA of the CDR3 is TGCGCCAGCAGCCAAGAAATCGGGGCAGGGGGTCCCACTGAAGCTTTCTTT.

This chain links TRBV6-5 with TRBJ2-3; D is possibly TRBD2 (5 bases). This CDR3 is built from 15 residues. Germline CDR1 reads MNHEY; CDR2 reads SVGAGI. Trimming shortened V by 7 bases and J by 1 base, and 15 bases separated the two germline ends. The DNA for the CDR3 is TGTGCCAGCAATGGCAGGTCCGGGGGCACAGATACGCAGTATTTT. This translates into CASNGRSGGTDTQYF.

Written as DNA, the CDR3 is TGTGCCAGCAGTGAATGGGGCCGTGGTAACACTGAAGCTTTCTTT. Encoded protein: CASSEWGRGNTEAFF. J is TRBJ1-1 and V is TRBV25-1, with D possibly TRBD1 on 5 matching bases. Trimming cost V 1 base and J 2 bases, with 11 bases left between them. The germline gives CDR1 MGHDK, CDR2 SYGVNS. The CDR3 totals 15 residues.

This chain connects TRBV11-2 to TRBJ1-2; 8 bases are a match to TRBD1. Germline trimming cut 6 bases from V and 8 bases from J; bases unmatched to any gene: 11. The CDR3 covers 14 residues. Germline loops: CDR1 SGHAT, CDR2 FQNNGV. The CDR3 region has the DNA TGTGCCAGCAGTCGGTCAGGGGGCGCGGGAGGCTACACCTTC. Encoded protein: CASSRSGGAGGYTF.

The chain couples TRBV24-1 to TRBJ2-1, with D perhaps TRBD1 (6 bases). Germline values: CDR1 KGHDR, CDR2 SFDVKD. The CDR3 runs to 17 residues. Between the trimmed V and J ends, which lost 2 bases and 8 bases, there was a span of 21 bases. CDR3 loop: CATSDSGPTGIGHEQFF. The CDR3, as DNA: TGTGCCACCAGTGATTCGGGCCCGACAGGTATCGGCCATGAGCAGTTCTTC.